The source of this T cell receptor (beta chain) is a study of T cells in Graves' hyperthyroidism and ophthalmopathy. Study-level results: A 13 V-J model separated ophthalmopathy from stable hyperthyroidism.

Only a few counts were recorded for this clonotype. Its target is not known. Possible read error: a much larger clone is one base away. The CDR3 totals 12 residues. The V gene's germline CDR1 is SNHLY and CDR2 FYNNEI. What was amplified from RNA transcripts were TCR beta CDR3 regions. TCR CDR3 regions were first amplified by RT-PCR with HTBI primers. TCRdb analysed the multiplex PCR reads with MiXCR anew, one entry per CDR3 protein. The sample holds 350,000 to 450,000 distinct CDR3 sequences, about 18% seen once. Orbital computed tomography, thyroid ultrasound, serum thyroxine and TRAb, and clinical symptoms together informed the diagnoses. When hyperthyroidism was first diagnosed, the blood sample was taken, preceding any ophthalmopathy symptoms.

The source of this sequence is a woman aged 30 to 39 with Graves' hyperthyroidism that later progressed to Graves' ophthalmopathy. The chain is built from TRBV2 and TRBJ2-3, with D unresolved. The sample comprised blood. Written as DNA, the CDR3 is TGTGCCGGCAGTTATAGCACAGATACGCAGTATTTT. Its translation: CAGSYSTDTQYF.